Following are 12 T cell receptor beta chains from one sample sequenced in a study of cytomegalovirus exposure and HLA in healthy donors. Primers for the PCR totalled 60 Vbeta and 13 Jbeta. Here immunoSEQ multiplex PCR was the method, and the copy in TCRdb shows in-frame clones only, minus some. The sample lists about 130,000 clones, 73% occurring once. The material sequenced was PBMCs. The receptor set was obtained from a man between 60 and 75 years old in good health and CMV-seropositive.

The rearrangement links TRBV28 to TRBJ2-2, with 9 nucleotides matching TRBD1. V was clipped by 4 bases and J by 0 bases; unmatched bases: 3. The CDR3 is 16 amino acids. Germline loops: CDR1 MDHEN, CDR2 SYDVKM. Here the CDR3 DNA reads TGTGCCAGCAGTTCAACAGGGGGCTCGAACACCGGGGAGCTGTTTTTT. The encoded protein is CASSSTGGSNTGELFF.

V and J are TRBV19 and TRBJ2-7; 8 bases agree with TRBD1. Per the germline V gene, CDR1 is LNHDA and CDR2 is SQIVND (reference sequence). This CDR3 contains 15 residues. After removal of 6 bases from V and 2 bases from J, the junction contained 9 bases not matched to a gene. In DNA, the CDR3 is TGTGCCAGTAGCCCGGGGCGGACAGGGACCTACGAGCAGTACTTC. Amino acid sequence: CASSPGRTGTYEQYF.

This clone has just a few counts. In the same sample, other DNA sequences code for this CDR3. The chain links TRBV6-1 to TRBJ2-7; D may be TRBD1 (6 bases). V lost 6 bases and J 2 bases, leaving 14 bases between the germline ends. CDR3 length equals 14 residues. Germline V gives CDR1 MNHNS, CDR2 SASEGT. This CDR3 is CASSALQGPYEQYF. The CDR3 nucleotides are TGTGCCAGCAGCGCACTACAGGGCCCCTACGAGCAGTACTTC.

The gene calls are TRBV4-1 and TRBJ2-7; D perhaps matches TRBD1 (5 bases). V was clipped by 4 bases and J by 2 bases, with 18 bases between them. This CDR3 is 16 amino acids long. CDR1 is MGHRA, CDR2 YSYEKL, per germline. The CDR3 DNA sequence: TGCGCCAGCAGCCCCCGATGGGGCAGAGGTACCTACGAGCAGTACTTC. It is translated as CASSPRWGRGTYEQYF.

V and J are TRBV28 and TRBJ1-2; 7 nucleotides agree with TRBD1. The CDR3 runs to 13 residues. After removal of 6 bases from V and 2 bases from J, the junction contained 3 bases not matched to a gene. Looked up from germline, CDR1 is MDHEN and CDR2 is SYDVKM. This CDR3 is CASSPGQNYGYTF. For the CDR3, the DNA is TGTGCCAGCAGCCCGGGACAGAACTATGGCTACACCTTC.

J is TRBJ1-5 and V is TRBV30; D is unresolved. The V end was cut by 2 bases, the J end by 3 bases, with 17 bases between. This CDR3 region has 16 residues. Per germline, CDR1 GTSNPN and CDR2 SVGIG (reference sequence). CDR3 protein: CAWSWGLGSDNQPQHF. The CDR3 DNA follows: TGTGCCTGGAGTTGGGGTTTAGGGAGTGACAATCAGCCCCAGCATTTT.

This clone has just a few counts. The rearrangement links TRBV5-4 to TRBJ2-3; D is undetermined. The CDR3 length is 15 residues. Germline V gene lookup returns CDR1 SGHNT and CDR2 YYREEE (reference sequence). The V end was cut by 0 bases, the J end by 2 bases, with 10 bases between. The CDR3 loop is CASSLGLGYTDTQYF. The CDR3, as DNA: TGTGCCAGCAGCTTGGGGCTAGGTTACACAGATACGCAGTATTTT. Full variable domain (outside the CDR3, taken from reference TRBV5-4 and TRBJ2-3): ETGVTQSPTHLIKTRGQQVTLRCSSQSGHNTVSWYQQALGQGPQFIFQYYREEENGRGNFPPRFSGLQFPNYSSELNVNALELDDSALYLCASSLGLGYTDTQYFGPGTRLTVL.

DNA of the CDR3: TGTGCCAGCAGACCAGGATTCGCGACCTACGAGCAGTACTTC. This gives the protein CASRPGFATYEQYF. The chain carries TRBV6-5 and TRBJ2-7, with unresolved D. The CDR3 has 14 residues. Germline V gene data show CDR1 as MNHEY and CDR2 as SVGAGI. The V gene lost 6 bases and the J gene lost 2 bases, with 14 bases spanning the gap.

The chain joins TRBV7-2 to TRBJ2-5; weak D call: TRBD2 (5 bases). Germline CDR1 is SGHTA and CDR2 is FQGNSA. V was pared by 5 bases and J by 5 bases, with 12 bases between. There are 13 residues in the CDR3. The CDR3 DNA sequence: TGTGCCAGCAGCCGCGGGCTAGAGGAGACCCAGTACTTC. Translated: CASSRGLEETQYF.

Worth noting for this clone: At the DNA level, this CDR3 is encoded by other sequences in the same sample as well. The chain employs TRBV20-1 and TRBJ1-2; no clear D. The CDR3 sequence is 11 residues long. Trimming took 5 bases from V and 3 from J, leaving 7 bases between them. The germline gives CDR1 DFQATT, CDR2 SNEGSKA (reference sequence). CDR3 sequence reads: CSAEVYYGYTF. The DNA for the CDR3 is TGCAGTGCTGAGGTTTACTATGGCTACACCTTC.

The genes are TRBV7-6 and TRBJ1-6; no firm D call. The CDR3 runs 16 residues. The V and J ends lost 1 base and 0 bases respectively, with 7 bases between them. Germline V CDR1 and CDR2: SGHVS, FNYEAQ. The CDR3 DNA reads as TGTGCCAGCAGCTTAGTGTCGAGCTCCTATAATTCACCCCTCCACTTT. Translation gives CASSLVSSSYNSPLHF.

The V and J genes are TRBV7-2 and TRBJ2-3; no reliable D call. The CDR3 covers 14 residues. V gave up 5 bases and J gave up 2 bases, with 11 bases separating them. Looked up from germline, CDR1 is SGHTA and CDR2 is FQGNSA. CDR3 region: CASSRPAATDTQYF. The CDR3 region has the DNA TGTGCCAGCAGCCGCCCCGCGGCCACAGATACGCAGTATTTT.